Given below is one TCR beta chain in context. The target antigen is unknown. Populations obtained by sorting all exceeded 98% purity. What was sequenced were expressed TCRB transcripts, since all of the isolated RNA had been reverse transcribed. TCRdb's copy holds only in-frame clones and misses some; the assay was immunoSEQ multiplex PCR. In the table there are about 280,000 clones, about 15% of which are singletons. V dropped 0 bases and J dropped 1 base, with 10 bases sitting between them. The CDR3 totals 15 residues. Germline V lookup: CDR1 SGHTA, CDR2 FQGNSA. The data were obtained in a study of beta chain features in type 1 diabetes. Study-wide findings and caveats: For Type 1 diabetes patients, all four CD4+ subsets carried TCRB CDR3s that were moderately but significantly shorter.

The chain joins TRBV7-2 to TRBJ2-7; D may be TRBD1 (6 bases). The sequence was obtained from a man between 18 and 35 years old with type 1 diabetes. The specimen sequenced was naive CD4+ T cells from blood. CDR3 protein: CASSLATGPSYEQYF. The CDR3 nucleotides are TGTGCCAGCAGCTTAGCGACAGGTCCTTCCTACGAGCAGTACTTC.